This T cell receptor (beta chain) derives from a study of T-cell reconstitution after alpha-beta-depleted transplantation in children. Study results and caveats: Reportedly, roughly two months post-transplant, alpha-beta T cells arose from several hundred expanded graft clones.

This clonotype has a count of ten or more. Its antigen is unidentified. CDR3 length: 16 residues. Germline lookup yields CDR1 MDHEN and CDR2 SYDVKM. Trimming took 1 base from V and 7 from J; bases not matched to a gene: 8. Researchers prepared the TCRbeta library using unique molecular identifiers, the study reports. Each CDR3 protein is one row after TCRdb ran MiXCR on the PCR reads. Of about 980,000 distinct CDR3 sequences listed, less than 30% were seen once; the top ten hold approximately 30%. The source material was PBMCs, mostly from graft donor cells, sampled 360 days after TCRalphabeta/CD19-depleted stem cell transplant. The chain is built from TRBV28 and TRBJ2-2; 8 bases align to TRBD1. The receptor's source is a boy in the first two years of life who had a stem cell transplant for SCID, so the T cells may come from the graft donor. The DNA for the CDR3 is TGTGCCAGCAGTTTATACCCGACAGGGGATATCGGGGAGCTGTTTTTT. This sequence encodes CASSLYPTGDIGELFF.